This T cell receptor (beta chain) was recorded in a study of identical twins. Germline lookup yields CDR1 LNHNV and CDR2 YYDKDF (reference sequence). Between the trimmed V and J ends, which lost 2 bases and 2 bases, there was a span of 12 bases. The CDR3 totals 15 residues. Notes on this clonotype: Its specificity is unknown.

The study, taken as a whole, reports: For monozygotic twins, models underestimated out-of-frame TCR alpha sharing. With abundant cord blood beta clonotypes, insertions were fewer; memory repertoires showed no such pattern.

Unique molecular identifiers were in the cDNA, with template-switch universal primer binding. TCRdb processed the 5' RACE reads anew with MiXCR; each CDR3 protein has one entry. The top ten hold about 0.93% of the sample, which has 500,000 to 550,000 distinct CDR3 sequences, approximately 22% seen once. This sample also appeared in a second study, on T cells expressing NK-cell markers. That report notes: The contribution of dominant NKG2C+ clonotypes to CD8+ T cells in several donors was roughly 1.0-7.0%.

Sequences were obtained from CD4+ T cells sorted from blood. The sequence was collected from a young woman in good health. This chain uses TRBV15 with TRBJ1-1; D remains ambiguous. The CDR3 sequence is CATSRWAGINTEAFF. The CDR3 region has the DNA TGTGCCACCAGCAGATGGGCCGGAATTAACACTGAAGCTTTCTTT.